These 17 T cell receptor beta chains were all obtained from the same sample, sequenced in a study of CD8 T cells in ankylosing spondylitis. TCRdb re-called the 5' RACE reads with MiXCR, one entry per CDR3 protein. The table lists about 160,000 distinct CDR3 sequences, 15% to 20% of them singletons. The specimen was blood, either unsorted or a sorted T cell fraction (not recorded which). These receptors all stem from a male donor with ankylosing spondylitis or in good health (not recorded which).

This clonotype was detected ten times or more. CDR3 coding DNA: TGCGCCAGCAGCTTCGACCAATATGGCTACACCTTC. Amino acids: CASSFDQYGYTF. The V and J genes are TRBV5-1 and TRBJ1-2; no firm D call. The CDR3 extends over 12 amino acids. CDR1 SGHRS and CDR2 YFSETQ come from the germline V gene. Between the trimmed V and J ends, which lost 2 bases and 5 bases, there was a span of 7 bases.

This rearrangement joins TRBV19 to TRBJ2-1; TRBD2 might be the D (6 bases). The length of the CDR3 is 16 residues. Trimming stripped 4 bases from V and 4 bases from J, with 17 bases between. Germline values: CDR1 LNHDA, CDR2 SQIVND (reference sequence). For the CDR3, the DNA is TGTGCCAGTAGTACCCCCGGGACTGGGAAATACAATGAGCAGTTCTTC. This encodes CASSTPGTGKYNEQFF.

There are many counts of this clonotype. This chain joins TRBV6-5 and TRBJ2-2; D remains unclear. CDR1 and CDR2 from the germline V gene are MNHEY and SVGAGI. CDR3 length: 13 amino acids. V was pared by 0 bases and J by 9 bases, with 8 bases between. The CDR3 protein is CASSYSNPRELFF. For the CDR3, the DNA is TGTGCCAGCAGTTACTCGAACCCTCGGGAGCTGTTTTTT.

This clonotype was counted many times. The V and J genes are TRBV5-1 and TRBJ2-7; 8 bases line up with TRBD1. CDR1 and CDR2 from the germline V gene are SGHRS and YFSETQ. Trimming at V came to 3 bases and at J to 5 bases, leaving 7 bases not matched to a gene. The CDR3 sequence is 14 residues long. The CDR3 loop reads CASSSSGGSHEQYF. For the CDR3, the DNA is TGCGCCAGCAGCTCTTCAGGGGGCTCACACGAGCAGTACTTC.

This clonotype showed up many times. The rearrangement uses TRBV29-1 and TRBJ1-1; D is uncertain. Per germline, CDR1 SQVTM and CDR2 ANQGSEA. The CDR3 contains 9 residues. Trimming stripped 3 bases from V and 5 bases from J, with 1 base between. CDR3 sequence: CSVDTEAFF. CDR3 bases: TGCAGCGTTGATACTGAAGCTTTCTTT.

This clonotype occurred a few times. CDR3 coding DNA: TGCAGCGTCACGACTAGCGGGAGGGCCATCTCCTACGAGCAGTACTTC. Protein product: CSVTTSGRAISYEQYF. The chain couples TRBV29-1 to TRBJ2-7, with 14 bases fitting TRBD2. Germline-derived CDR1 and CDR2 are SQVTM and ANQGSEA. Trimming took 6 bases from V and 0 from J; bases not matched to a gene: 7. The CDR3 spans 16 residues.

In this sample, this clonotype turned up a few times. The CDR3 is CASRGYVGTEAFF. CDR3 DNA: TGTGCCAGCAGAGGATATGTCGGCACTGAAGCTTTCTTT. This chain connects TRBV2 to TRBJ1-1; D is unclear. Germline assignment: CDR1 SNHLY and CDR2 FYNNEI. The CDR3 runs 13 residues. Trimming took 6 bases from V and 4 from J, leaving 12 bases between them. Filled out from reference TRBV2 and TRBJ1-1, the complete variable domain reads EPEVTQTPSHQVTQMGQEVILRCVPISNHLYFYWYRQILGQKVEFLVSFYNNEISEKSEIFDDQFSVERPDGSNFTLKIRSTKLEDSAMYFCASRGYVGTEAFFGQGTRLTVV.

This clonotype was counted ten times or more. In DNA form, the CDR3 reads TGCGCCAGCAGCCGCGGATGGCTAGCGGGAAGCTCCTACGAGCAGTACTTC. The encoded protein is CASSRGWLAGSSYEQYF. The chain carries TRBV5-1 and TRBJ2-7; 9 bases map to TRBD2. CDR3 length: 17 residues. Germline-derived CDR1 and CDR2 are SGHRS and YFSETQ. The J segment lost 0 bases and the V segment lost 4 bases, leaving 11 bases of the junction unmatched.

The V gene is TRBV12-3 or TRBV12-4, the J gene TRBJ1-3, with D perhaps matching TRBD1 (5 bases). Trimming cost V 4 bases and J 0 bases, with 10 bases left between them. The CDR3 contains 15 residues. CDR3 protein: CASSSTGDSGNTIYF. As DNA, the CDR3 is TGTGCCAGCAGTTCAACAGGAGACTCTGGAAACACCATATATTTT.

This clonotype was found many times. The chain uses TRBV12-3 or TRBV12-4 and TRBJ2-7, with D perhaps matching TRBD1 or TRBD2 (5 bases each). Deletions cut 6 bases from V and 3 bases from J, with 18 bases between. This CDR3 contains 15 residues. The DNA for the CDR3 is TGTGCCAGCAGCCGCCGGGACGTGAACCTCTACGAGCAGTACTTC. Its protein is CASSRRDVNLYEQYF.

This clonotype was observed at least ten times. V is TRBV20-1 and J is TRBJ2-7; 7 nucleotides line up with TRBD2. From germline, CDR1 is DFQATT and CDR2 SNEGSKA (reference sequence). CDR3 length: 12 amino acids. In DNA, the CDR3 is TGCAGCCCCCAGCGGGACTCCTACGAGCAGTACTTC. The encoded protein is CSPQRDSYEQYF.

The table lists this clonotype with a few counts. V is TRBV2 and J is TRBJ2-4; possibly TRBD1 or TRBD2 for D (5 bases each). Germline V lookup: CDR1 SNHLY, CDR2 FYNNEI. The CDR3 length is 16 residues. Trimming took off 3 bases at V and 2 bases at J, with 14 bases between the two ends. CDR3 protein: CASSELGRISKNIQYF. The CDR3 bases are TGTGCCAGCAGTGAGCTGGGACGGATCTCCAAAAACATTCAGTACTTC.

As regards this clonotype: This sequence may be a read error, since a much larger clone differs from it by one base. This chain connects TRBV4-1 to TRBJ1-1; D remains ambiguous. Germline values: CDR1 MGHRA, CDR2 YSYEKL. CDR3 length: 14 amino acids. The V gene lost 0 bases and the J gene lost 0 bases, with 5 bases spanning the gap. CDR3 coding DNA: TGCGCCAGCAGCCAAGATCTCGTGAACACTGAAGCTTTCTTT. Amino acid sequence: CASSQDLVNTEAFF.

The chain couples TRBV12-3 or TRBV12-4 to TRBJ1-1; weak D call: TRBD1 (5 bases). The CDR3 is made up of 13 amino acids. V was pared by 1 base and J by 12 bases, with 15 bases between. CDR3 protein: CASSLGQIPLPFF. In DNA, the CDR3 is TGTGCCAGCAGTTTAGGACAGATCCCCTTGCCTTTCTTT.

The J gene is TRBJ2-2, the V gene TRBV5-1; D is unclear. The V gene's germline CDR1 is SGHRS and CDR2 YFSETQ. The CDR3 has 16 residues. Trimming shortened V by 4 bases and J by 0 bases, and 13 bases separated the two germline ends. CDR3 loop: CASSLTDVANTGELFF. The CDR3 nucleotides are TGCGCCAGCAGCCTAACGGACGTAGCGAACACCGGGGAGCTGTTTTTT.

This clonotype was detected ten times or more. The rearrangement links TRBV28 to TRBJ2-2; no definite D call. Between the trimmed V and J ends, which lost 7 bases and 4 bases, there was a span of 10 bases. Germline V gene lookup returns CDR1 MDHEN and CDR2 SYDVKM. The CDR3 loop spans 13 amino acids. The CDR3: CASMDATTGELFF. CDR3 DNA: TGTGCCAGCATGGACGCAACCACCGGGGAGCTGTTTTTT.

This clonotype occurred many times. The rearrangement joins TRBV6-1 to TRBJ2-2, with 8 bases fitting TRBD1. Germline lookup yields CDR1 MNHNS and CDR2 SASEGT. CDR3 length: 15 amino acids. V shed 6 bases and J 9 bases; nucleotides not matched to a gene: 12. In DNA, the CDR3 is TGTGCCAGCAGCCGAAAACAGGGGGAGTTCCGGGAGCTGTTTTTT. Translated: CASSRKQGEFRELFF.